These 2 T cell receptor beta chains were sequenced from one sample in a study of shared clonotypes between healthy human individuals. Measured with immunoSEQ multiplex PCR; TCRdb has only the in-frame clones, and not every one. The data hold a few million clones, with approximately 95% observed a single time. Source material: naive CD4+ T cells from PBMCs. The subset: CD45RA+ positively selected. Receptors originate from a young man in good health. Some clones in this sample may be carry-over from other donors' samples.

This chain connects TRBV5-1 to TRBJ1-4; tentative D call: TRBD1 (5 bases). Trimming cost V 3 bases and J 0 bases, with 15 bases left between them. Germline CDR1 is SGHRS and CDR2 is YFSETQ. The CDR3 length is 17 residues. The CDR3 reads CASSSGQFLATNEKLFF. The CDR3, as DNA: TGCGCCAGCAGCTCGGGGCAGTTCCTCGCAACTAATGAAAAACTGTTTTTT.

This clone showed up just a few times. Other nucleotide sequences in the sample specify the same CDR3. This chain connects TRBV2 to TRBJ2-2, with D perhaps assigned TRBD1 or TRBD2 (6 bases each). The CDR3 contains 14 residues. V was cut by 0 bases and J by 6 bases, with 8 bases left in between. Looked up from germline, CDR1 is SNHLY and CDR2 is FYNNEI. Written as DNA, the CDR3 is TGTGCCAGCAGTGAAGCGGGGGGCTCCGGGGAGCTGTTTTTT. This sequence encodes CASSEAGGSGELFF.